These T cell receptor beta chains were read from a single sample in a study of radiation and T cells in renal cell carcinoma. TCRdb keeps only in-frame clones here, not all; method: immunoSEQ multiplex PCR. This sample yields some 100,000 clones, of which roughly four fifths are seen a single time; 5% to 8% belongs to the top ten. Material: blood, obtained from a patient whose treatment included radiotherapy and nephrectomy. Receptors were obtained from a man aged 55 to 70 with renal cell carcinoma. CDR3s include the opening cysteine and the closing phenylalanine or tryptophan. D genes are given only for firm matches. Rows give clone size only sometimes, using once, few, many, or a class for an expanded clone.

j_call d_call clone_size v_call cdr3_nt cdr3_aa
TRBJ2-5 - - TRBV9 TGTGCCAGCAGCGCAAGCGGCGGGGAAGAGACCCAGTACTTC CASSASGGEETQYF
TRBJ2-1 - - TRBV5-6 TGTGCCAGCAGCTTCGGATTCCTTGAGCAGTTCTTC CASSFGFLEQFF
TRBJ2-3 TRBD2 - TRBV4-3 TGCGCCAGCAGCCAAGGGGCCGGACTAGCGTCGACAGATACGCAGTATTTT CASSQGAGLASTDTQYF
TRBJ2-1 TRBD2 few TRBV19 TGTGCCAGTAGTATAGGCGGGACTAAGGTCAATGAGCAGTTCTTC CASSIGGTKVNEQFF
TRBJ1-3 - - TRBV6-5 TGTGCCAGCAGTTTATCAGGGCGCGGAAACACCATATATTTT CASSLSGRGNTIYF
TRBJ2-7 - - TRBV9 TGTGCCAGCCCGTCCTGGCAGCGTCTTCACGAGCAGTACTTC CASPSWQRLHEQYF
TRBJ2-5 - - TRBV15 TGTGCCACCAGCAGAGATGGGAGGGAGACCCAGTACTTC CATSRDGRETQYF
TRBJ1-3 - - TRBV28 TGTGCCAGCAGCTCCGGCCTTCAATCTGGAAACACCATATATTTT CASSSGLQSGNTIYF
TRBJ1-1 - once TRBV5-8 TGTGCCACACCCCCGGGGACCGTGAACACTGAAGCTTTCTTT CATPPGTVNTEAFF
TRBJ2-2 - - TRBV21-1 TGTGCCAGCAGCAAAAAGACCGGGGAGCTGTTTTTT CASSKKTGELFF
TRBJ2-5 TRBD2 - TRBV5-1 TGCGCCAGCAGCTTGGGGATAGCGGGAGCGAGGGAGACCCAGTACTTC CASSLGIAGARETQYF
TRBJ2-7 TRBD1 - TRBV7-9 TGTGCCAGCAGCTTATCCGGACAGGGGTACGAGCAGTACTTC CASSLSGQGYEQYF
TRBJ1-1 - - TRBV6-5 TGTGCCAGCAGTTACGGAATCGACTTGAACACTGAAGCTTTCTTT CASSYGIDLNTEAFF
TRBJ2-2 TRBD2 once TRBV6-4 TGTGCCAGCAGAGAACTAGCGGGCACCGGGGAGCTGTTTTTT CASRELAGTGELFF
TRBJ2-7 TRBD2 - TRBV30 TGTGCCTGGAGTGGTTTAGGGCGGGAGGGCTACGAGCAGTACTTC CAWSGLGREGYEQYF
TRBJ2-3 - - TRBV25-1 TGTGCCAGCAGACGACATGCCACCACAGATACGCAGTATTTT CASRRHATTDTQYF
TRBJ2-5 TRBD1 - TRBV23-1 TGCGCCAGCAGCCGACAGGGAGAAGAGACCCAGTACTTC CASSRQGEETQYF
TRBJ2-5 - - TRBV1 TGCACCAGCAGCCGTATAGAGGACCAGTACTTC CTSSRIEDQYF
TRBJ2-1 - - TRBV7-9 TGTGCCAGCAGCTTAGGTATAGCCCCCTACAATGAGCAGTTCTTC CASSLGIAPYNEQFF
TRBJ1-2 - once TRBV6-6 TGTGCCACCGCTAGACAGCCCCTCTGGGATGGCTACACCTTC CATARQPLWDGYTF
TRBJ2-5 TRBD1 - TRBV28 TGTGCCAGCAGTTTGGACAGGGTCCAAGAGACCCAGTACTTC CASSLDRVQETQYF
TRBJ2-6 - - TRBV5-1 TGCGCCAGCAGTTTACGAATGATGACCGCTGACTCTGGGGCCAACGTCCTGACTTTC CASSLRMMTADSGANVLTF
TRBJ2-3 TRBD2 - TRBV6-1 TGTGCCAGCAGTGATGGACTAGCGGGAGATACGCAGTATTTT CASSDGLAGDTQYF
TRBJ2-3 - once TRBV27 TGTGCCAGCAGTTTCGGAAGTCACCCCCAAGATACGCAGTATTTT CASSFGSHPQDTQYF
TRBJ2-7 - few TRBV7-2 TGTGCCAGCAGCCCTTTCCCCCGGGGGCGAAACTACGAGCAGTACTTC CASSPFPRGRNYEQYF
TRBJ1-1 - few TRBV2 TGTGCCAGCAGTGAACTTCCGAACACTGAAGCTTTCTTT CASSELPNTEAFF
TRBJ2-1 - few TRBV27 TGTGCCAGCGGAGGGGGCGCGGGCTACAATGAGCAGTTCTTC CASGGGAGYNEQFF
TRBJ2-5 - - TRBV6-1 TGTGCCAGCCCCCGCCTGGAGACCCAGTACTTC CASPRLETQYF
TRBJ1-2 - - TRBV9 TGTGCCAGCAGCGTAGGCCCGGCTAACTATGGCTACACCTTC CASSVGPANYGYTF
TRBJ1-5 - - TRBV6-1 TGTGCCAGCAGTGAATGGGGGACGCAGCCCCAGCATTTT CASSEWGTQPQHF
TRBJ2-3 TRBD2 - TRBV10-2 TGCGCCAGCAGTGTTAGCGGGCGCACAGATACGCAGTATTTT CASSVSGRTDTQYF
TRBJ2-2 TRBD1 - TRBV5-1 TGCGCCAGCTACGGACAGGGGGCGATACGCACCGGGGAGCTGTTTTTT CASYGQGAIRTGELFF
TRBJ2-4 TRBD2 - TRBV6-1 TGTGCCAGCAGTTCTAGCGGGGGGAACATTCAGTACTTC CASSSSGGNIQYF
TRBJ1-1 - - TRBV7-3 TGTGCCAGCAGCACCCTGACAAACACTGAAGCTTTCTTT CASSTLTNTEAFF
TRBJ1-4 - - TRBV2 TGTGCCAGCAGTGAATTCTTCGGGAGTGAAAAACTGTTTTTT CASSEFFGSEKLFF
TRBJ2-1 TRBD1 - TRBV28 TGTGCCAGCAGTTTCACCGGGACAGGCCTCAATGAGCAGTTCTTC CASSFTGTGLNEQFF
TRBJ2-7 - - TRBV7-6 TGTGCCAGCAGCTTAGCGACTAATTACAACTACGAGCAGTACTTC CASSLATNYNYEQYF